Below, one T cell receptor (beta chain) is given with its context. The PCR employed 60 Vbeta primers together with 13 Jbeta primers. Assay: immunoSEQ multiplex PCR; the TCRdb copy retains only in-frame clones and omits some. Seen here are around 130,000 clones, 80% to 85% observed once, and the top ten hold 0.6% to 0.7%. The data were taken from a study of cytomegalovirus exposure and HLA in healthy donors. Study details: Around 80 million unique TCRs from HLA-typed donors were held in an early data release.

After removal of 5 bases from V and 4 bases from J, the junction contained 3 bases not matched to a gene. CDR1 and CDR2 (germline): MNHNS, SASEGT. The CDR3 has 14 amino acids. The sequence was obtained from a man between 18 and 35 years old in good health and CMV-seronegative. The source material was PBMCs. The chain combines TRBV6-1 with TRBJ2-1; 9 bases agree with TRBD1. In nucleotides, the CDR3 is TGTGCCAGCAGTCGGGGACAGGGATACAATGAGCAGTTCTTC. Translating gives CASSRGQGYNEQFF.